This is a list of T cell receptor beta chains from one sample in a study of T cell repertoires in ileal Crohn's disease. TCRdb's copy holds only in-frame clones and misses some; the assay was immunoSEQ multiplex PCR. The table records about 17,000 clones, approximately 87% of them present only once. The sequenced sample was ileal tissue. These receptors originate from an adult with Crohn's disease. CDR3s include the opening cysteine and the closing phenylalanine or tryptophan. D genes are given only for firm matches. The size of a clone is reported for some rows only, either as once, few or many, or as a class for expanded clones.

v_gene: TRBV6-1; abundance: few; j_gene: TRBJ1-1; d_gene: TRBD1; CDR3aa: CASSQKTGSTEAFF; CDR3nt: TGTGCCAGCAGTCAAAAGACAGGGAGCACTGAAGCTTTCTTT
v_gene: TRBV29-1; abundance: .; j_gene: TRBJ1-4; d_gene: .; CDR3aa: CSVRWDTREKLFF; CDR3nt: TGCAGCGTCCGTTGGGACACCCGGGAAAAACTGTTTTTT
v_gene: TRBV7-9; abundance: .; j_gene: TRBJ1-2; d_gene: .; CDR3aa: CASSPDSNYGYTF; CDR3nt: TGTGCCAGCAGCCCGGACAGCAACTATGGCTACACCTTC
v_gene: TRBV9; abundance: .; j_gene: TRBJ1-2; d_gene: .; CDR3aa: CASSARGRANYGYTF; CDR3nt: TGTGCCAGCAGCGCTCGAGGTCGGGCTAACTATGGCTACACCTTC
v_gene: TRBV2; abundance: .; j_gene: TRBJ2-3; d_gene: TRBD1; CDR3aa: CASRIDRGITDTQYF; CDR3nt: TGTGCCAGCAGGATCGACAGGGGGATCACAGATACGCAGTATTTT
v_gene: TRBV7-8; abundance: few; j_gene: TRBJ2-7; d_gene: .; CDR3aa: CASSPTHTTAGQQNPYEQYF; CDR3nt: TGTGCCAGCAGCCCTACACACACAACGGCGGGACAGCAAAACCCCTACGAGCAGTACTTC
v_gene: TRBV5-1; abundance: once; j_gene: TRBJ1-1; d_gene: .; CDR3aa: CASSASTGLVNTEAFF; CDR3nt: TGCGCCAGCAGCGCCTCGACAGGACTGGTGAACACTGAAGCTTTCTTT
v_gene: TRBV9; abundance: .; j_gene: TRBJ2-3; d_gene: TRBD2; CDR3aa: CASTTSGVPGDTQYF; CDR3nt: TGTGCCAGCACGACTAGCGGGGTTCCCGGAGATACGCAGTATTTT
v_gene: TRBV11-1; abundance: few; j_gene: TRBJ1-2; d_gene: TRBD1; CDR3aa: CASSLGTGDGYTF; CDR3nt: TGTGCCAGCAGCTTAGGGACAGGGGATGGCTACACCTTC
v_gene: TRBV6-6; abundance: .; j_gene: TRBJ2-7; d_gene: .; CDR3aa: CASSSLGDRNSF; CDR3nt: TGTGCCAGCAGCAGCTTAGGGGATCGGAACTCCTTC
v_gene: TRBV7-3; abundance: .; j_gene: TRBJ1-2; d_gene: TRBD1; CDR3aa: CASSPGQGNGYTF; CDR3nt: TGTGCCAGCAGCCCGGGACAGGGTAATGGCTACACCTTC
v_gene: TRBV6-6; abundance: .; j_gene: TRBJ2-7; d_gene: TRBD1; CDR3aa: CASSLDRKYEQYF; CDR3nt: TGTGCCAGCAGTTTGGACAGGAAGTACGAGCAGTACTTC
v_gene: TRBV10-2; abundance: .; j_gene: TRBJ2-7; d_gene: TRBD1; CDR3aa: CASRRGTGLGEQYF; CDR3nt: TGCGCCAGCAGGAGAGGGACAGGGTTAGGAGAGCAGTACTTC
v_gene: TRBV7-9; abundance: .; j_gene: TRBJ2-5; d_gene: TRBD1; CDR3aa: CASSSGRDREETQYF; CDR3nt: TGTGCCAGCAGCTCCGGCCGGGACAGGGAGGAGACCCAGTACTTC
v_gene: TRBV27; abundance: .; j_gene: TRBJ1-2; d_gene: TRBD1; CDR3aa: CASSIGGTGGNYGYTF; CDR3nt: TGTGCCAGCTCCATAGGAGGGACAGGGGGAAACTATGGCTACACCTTC
v_gene: TRBV5-1; abundance: .; j_gene: TRBJ2-3; d_gene: .; CDR3aa: CASSLGMRVPDTQYF; CDR3nt: TGCGCCAGCAGCTTGGGAATGAGGGTTCCAGATACGCAGTATTTT
v_gene: TRBV29-1; abundance: .; j_gene: TRBJ1-2; d_gene: TRBD1; CDR3aa: CSVGDPGTGLYGYTF; CDR3nt: TGCAGCGTTGGAGATCCAGGGACAGGTCTTTATGGCTACACCTTC
v_gene: TRBV21-1; abundance: .; j_gene: TRBJ1-3; d_gene: .; CDR3aa: CALKGAGGRNTIYF; CDR3nt: TGTGCCCTTAAAGGGGCAGGGGGCCGAAACACCATATATTTT
v_gene: TRBV5-6; abundance: .; j_gene: TRBJ1-2; d_gene: TRBD1; CDR3aa: CASSLRPGQGYYGYTF; CDR3nt: TGTGCCAGCAGCCTACGCCCGGGACAGGGGTACTATGGCTACACCTTC
v_gene: TRBV5-1; abundance: .; j_gene: TRBJ2-2; d_gene: .; CDR3aa: CASRDFGTGELFF; CDR3nt: TGCGCCAGCCGGGACTTTGGGACCGGGGAGCTGTTTTTT
v_gene: TRBV29-1; abundance: once; j_gene: TRBJ2-7; d_gene: TRBD1; CDR3aa: CSARYPGQGAYEQYF; CDR3nt: TGCAGCGCCCGATACCCGGGACAGGGGGCCTACGAGCAGTACTTC
v_gene: TRBV5-4; abundance: few; j_gene: TRBJ2-1; d_gene: TRBD1; CDR3aa: CASSSYSGTVNEQFF; CDR3nt: TGTGCCAGCAGCTCCTATTCCGGGACAGTCAATGAGCAGTTCTTC
v_gene: TRBV9; abundance: .; j_gene: TRBJ2-1; d_gene: TRBD2; CDR3aa: CASSVEGLAYNEQFF; CDR3nt: TGTGCCAGCAGCGTAGAAGGACTAGCCTACAATGAGCAGTTCTTC
v_gene: TRBV4-2; abundance: .; j_gene: TRBJ1-5; d_gene: TRBD1; CDR3aa: CASSQASTGEFNQPQHF; CDR3nt: TGTGCCAGCAGCCAAGCCTCGACAGGGGAATTTAATCAGCCCCAGCATTTT
v_gene: TRBV4-3; abundance: .; j_gene: TRBJ2-3; d_gene: .; CDR3aa: CASSQEMTLYYPDTQYF; CDR3nt: TGCGCCAGCAGCCAAGAAATGACCTTATACTACCCAGATACGCAGTATTTT
v_gene: TRBV25-1; abundance: .; j_gene: TRBJ1-2; d_gene: TRBD1; CDR3aa: CASNPGQGARGYTF; CDR3nt: TGTGCCAGCAACCCCGGACAGGGGGCGCGGGGCTACACCTTC
v_gene: TRBV18; abundance: .; j_gene: TRBJ1-5; d_gene: TRBD1; CDR3aa: CASSTGLSNQPQHF; CDR3nt: TGTGCCAGCTCGACAGGGTTGAGCAATCAGCCCCAGCATTTT
v_gene: TRBV7-9; abundance: .; j_gene: TRBJ2-2; d_gene: .; CDR3aa: CAGAANTGELFF; CDR3nt: TGTGCCGGGGCAGCGAACACCGGGGAGCTGTTTTTT
v_gene: TRBV6-5; abundance: .; j_gene: TRBJ1-2; d_gene: TRBD1; CDR3aa: CASSRQGAGYGYTF; CDR3nt: TGTGCCAGCAGCCGACAGGGGGCTGGCTATGGCTACACCTTC
v_gene: TRBV4-2; abundance: .; j_gene: TRBJ1-2; d_gene: TRBD1; CDR3aa: CASSQAVPGQGENYGYTF; CDR3nt: TGTGCCAGCAGCCAAGCTGTCCCGGGACAGGGAGAAAACTATGGCTACACCTTC
v_gene: TRBV5-1; abundance: .; j_gene: TRBJ2-5; d_gene: .; CDR3aa: CASRTSGAGTQYF; CDR3nt: TGCGCCAGCAGGACCAGCGGTGCGGGGACCCAGTACTTC
v_gene: TRBV18; abundance: .; j_gene: TRBJ1-1; d_gene: TRBD1; CDR3aa: CASSPEETGAEAFF; CDR3nt: TGTGCCAGCTCACCCGAAGAAACAGGGGCTGAAGCTTTCTTT
v_gene: TRBV7-8; abundance: .; j_gene: TRBJ1-2; d_gene: .; CDR3aa: CASSQNRARGRGGYTF; CDR3nt: TGTGCCAGCAGCCAGAACAGGGCCCGAGGAAGGGGGGGCTACACCTTC
v_gene: TRBV5-1; abundance: .; j_gene: TRBJ2-7; d_gene: .; CDR3aa: CASSFDKSYEQYF; CDR3nt: TGCGCCAGCAGCTTCGACAAGTCCTACGAGCAGTACTTC
v_gene: TRBV6-1; abundance: once; j_gene: TRBJ2-7; d_gene: .; CDR3aa: CASRGPAVGYEQYF; CDR3nt: TGTGCCAGCAGGGGCCCAGCGGTGGGGTACGAGCAGTACTTC
v_gene: TRBV4-3; abundance: .; j_gene: TRBJ1-1; d_gene: .; CDR3aa: CASSQQTGNTEAFF; CDR3nt: TGCGCCAGCAGCCAACAGACAGGGAACACTGAAGCTTTCTTT